This TCR beta chain was sequenced for a study of vaccination and CD4 T cells after COVID-19. Study-wide context: At a median about 94 days (range 35 to 161) after diagnosis, post-COVID samples were drawn. Overall study findings and caveats: Only relatively few convalescent patients were studied, and early post-infection timepoints were not analyzed.

For this clonotype: Antigen specificity is unknown.

The V and J ends lost 0 bases and 2 bases, in that order; junction bases with no gene match: 2. The germline CDR1 and CDR2 sequences are MNHEY and SVGAGI. This CDR3 region has 16 residues. Sequencing of DNA taken from cultured CD4+ T cells relied on the Oncomine TCR Beta short-read assay. In this case, cultured CD4+ T cells provided the extracted genomic DNA. From the PCR reads, TCRdb called clonotypes with MiXCR, one entry per CDR3 protein. Here the sample spans about 14,000 distinct CDR3 sequences, about three fifths being singletons. As to treatment: roughly 11-day PBMC culture with coronavirus spike peptide pools or control peptides (ViraFEST assay). Expanded clonotypes were found by TCR sequencing after peptide-pool stimulation (ViraFEST).

This receptor was obtained from a human donor who had recovered from COVID-19. This chain uses TRBV6-5 with TRBJ2-5; TRBD2 matches 11 bases. The source material was CD4+ T cells from blood, cultured in vitro. CDR3 sequence: CASSYSASGGQETQYF. The CDR3 coding sequence is TGTGCCAGCAGTTACTCTGCTAGCGGGGGGCAAGAGACCCAGTACTTC.